The rows below give T cell receptor beta chains drawn from one sample of a study of T cells in Graves' hyperthyroidism and ophthalmopathy. TCRdb passed the multiplex PCR reads through MiXCR, listing each CDR3 protein once. The table shows hundreds of thousands of distinct CDR3 sequences, with about a sixth occurring only once. The sample taken for sequencing was blood. These TCRs come from a woman younger than 45 with Graves' hyperthyroidism. Both conserved end residues are part of each CDR3. Fields, in order: J gene, D gene, clone size, V gene, CDR3 protein, CDR3 DNA. The D gene is left open where the match is weak. Size is stated for part of the rows, as once, few or many counts, or as a class when the clone is expanded.

TRBJ2-1 . . TRBV2 CANYLRDEQFF TGTGCCAACTACCTAAGAGATGAGCAGTTCTTC
TRBJ2-1 . few TRBV2 CASSDPFGNEQFF TGTGCCAGCAGTGACCCCTTTGGCAATGAGCAGTTCTTC
TRBJ2-2 . . TRBV9 CASSEDGGANTGELFF TGTGCCAGCAGCGAAGACGGAGGGGCGAACACCGGGGAGCTGTTTTTT
TRBJ2-1 . . TRBV9 CASSVDGRGNEQFF TGTGCCAGCAGCGTAGACGGCAGGGGCAATGAGCAGTTCTTC
TRBJ1-2 . . TRBV4-2 CASSQSGFYGYTF TGTGCCAGCAGCCAATCCGGTTTCTATGGCTACACCTTC
TRBJ2-7 . . TRBV19 CASSIHARYEQYF TGTGCCAGTAGTATACACGCACGCTACGAGCAGTACTTC
TRBJ1-5 . . TRBV19 CASSTRTRSQPQHF TGTGCCAGTAGTACCCGGACACGGAGTCAGCCCCAGCATTTT
TRBJ1-1 . many TRBV3-1 CASSQDPGSRTEAFF TGTGCCAGCAGCCAAGATCCCGGTTCACGCACTGAAGCTTTCTTT
TRBJ2-3 TRBD2 few TRBV20-1 CSARVGSGGDTQYF TGCAGTGCTAGAGTCGGGAGCGGGGGAGATACGCAGTATTTT
TRBJ2-7 TRBD2 many TRBV27 CASSPRTSGSNEQYF TGTGCCAGCAGTCCAAGGACTAGCGGGAGCAACGAGCAGTACTTC
TRBJ1-4 TRBD1 . TRBV18 CASSLQGGHNEKLFF TGTGCCAGCTCGCTGCAGGGGGGTCATAATGAAAAACTGTTTTTT
TRBJ1-2 . . TRBV9 CASSVAGPRDYGYTF TGTGCCAGCAGCGTAGCGGGGCCCCGGGACTATGGCTACACCTTC
TRBJ2-1 TRBD2 . TRBV18 CASSPWTSGTYNEQFF TGTGCCAGCTCACCCTGGACTAGCGGAACCTACAATGAGCAGTTCTTC
TRBJ1-5 . . TRBV30 CAWSRGGYQPQHF TGTGCCTGGTCGAGGGGAGGCTATCAGCCCCAGCATTTT
TRBJ2-1 . many TRBV27 CASGSPTPDEQFF TGTGCCAGCGGATCCCCTACCCCGGATGAGCAGTTCTTC
TRBJ2-5 TRBD1 many TRBV28 CASSLGTGGIKETQYF TGTGCCAGCAGTTTGGGGACAGGGGGCATCAAAGAGACCCAGTACTTC